Presented here are 32 T cell receptor beta chains from one specimen sequenced in a study of a mutant IDH1 vaccine in newly diagnosed glioma. Some clones are missing from TCRdb's copy, which holds only in-frame ones; the method was immunoSEQ multiplex PCR. The sample records approximately 33,000 clones, roughly 70% being singletons. Stated time point: week 47, end of study. Topical imiquimod was applied with each vaccine dose, which held 300 ug of mutant IDH1 20-mer peptide. Antigens for these TCRs are unknown. This specimen consisted of PBMCs, obtained from a glioma patient whose treatment included an IDH1 peptide vaccine. Receptor source: a man aged 40-49 years with glioma.

V and J are TRBV11-2 and TRBJ2-7; 8 bases line up with TRBD2. Germline lookup yields CDR1 SGHAT and CDR2 FQNNGV. Trimming cost V 6 bases and J 2 bases; bases outside gene matches: 6. The length of the CDR3 is 14 residues. CDR3 DNA: TGTGCCAGCAGTACAGCGGGAGTCACCTACGAGCAGTACTTC. It specifies CASSTAGVTYEQYF.

The chain has TRBV6-1 and TRBJ2-5; possibly TRBD1 for D (5 bases). There are 15 residues in the CDR3. From germline, CDR1 is MNHNS and CDR2 SASEGT. Trimming took off 0 bases at V and 5 bases at J, with 13 bases between the two ends. The CDR3 DNA follows: TGTGCCAGCAGTGAAGCAACAAGGGCAGGGGAGACCCAGTACTTC. It is translated as CASSEATRAGETQYF.

The chain carries TRBV19 and TRBJ2-1; 7 bases are shared with TRBD1. Trimming cost V 4 bases and J 2 bases; bases outside gene matches: 11. Germline V gene lookup returns CDR1 LNHDA and CDR2 SQIVND (reference sequence). The CDR3 has 17 amino acids. Here the CDR3 DNA reads TGTGCCAGTAGTACTCGGTTATCCGGGACAGCCTACAATGAGCAGTTCTTC. Translating gives CASSTRLSGTAYNEQFF.

V is TRBV27 and J is TRBJ2-7; 11 nucleotides line up with TRBD2. CDR1 and CDR2 from the germline V gene are MNHEY and SMNVEV (reference sequence). After removal of 5 bases from V and 2 bases from J, the junction contained 14 bases not matched to a gene. This CDR3 is built from 18 residues. In nucleotides, the CDR3 is TGTGCCAGCAGTCGGCGAGGGGGGCTAGCGGGAGGCCCCTACGAGCAGTACGTC. Translating gives CASSRRGGLAGGPYEQYV.

This chain joins TRBV2 and TRBJ2-3; the D is unclear. Deletions cut 5 bases from V and 2 bases from J, with 14 bases between. CDR1 and CDR2 from the germline V gene are SNHLY and FYNNEI. CDR3 length: 15 amino acids. The CDR3 loop is CASSPGGALTDTQYF. The CDR3, as DNA: TGTGCCAGCAGTCCCGGTGGCGCCCTCACAGATACGCAGTATTTT.

V is TRBV6-4 and J is TRBJ2-7; D ambiguous. This CDR3 spans 12 amino acids. Germline V CDR1 and CDR2: MRHNA, SNTAGT. Deletions cut 6 bases from V and 6 bases from J, with 12 bases between. The CDR3 DNA reads TGTGCCAGCAGAGCCGGTGACGGCGAGCAGTACTTC. Its protein product is CASRAGDGEQYF.

This clone occurred once. The rearrangement joins TRBV5-1 to TRBJ1-4; D is unresolved. The CDR3 contains 16 residues. Per germline, CDR1 SGHRS and CDR2 YFSETQ. V shed 3 bases and J shed 2 bases, with 14 bases lying between them. The CDR3 DNA is TGCGCCAGCAGCTCGTTGGGAGGGCCCACTAATGAAAAACTGTTTTTT. It yields the protein CASSSLGGPTNEKLFF.

The chain combines TRBV7-4 with TRBJ1-5, with D possibly TRBD1 on 5 matching bases. CDR1 and CDR2 (germline): SGHVT, SQSDAQ. The CDR3 sequence is 14 residues long. Deletions cut 4 bases from V and 4 bases from J, with 11 bases between. As DNA, the CDR3 is TGTGCCAGCAGCTACGGGACGGGAAATCAGCCCCAGCATTTT. This translates into CASSYGTGNQPQHF.

The chain has TRBV6-1 and TRBJ2-1, with 8 bases fitting TRBD2. The CDR3 spans 17 residues. The V gene end was trimmed by 1 base and the J gene end by 10 bases; junction bases not matched to a gene: 15. Germline values: CDR1 MNHNS, CDR2 SASEGT. CDR3 sequence reads: CASSEEGWGSGIDEQFF. CDR3 sequence (DNA): TGTGCCAGCAGTGAAGAGGGGTGGGGTAGCGGGATAGACGAGCAGTTCTTC.

V and J are TRBV5-4 and TRBJ2-3, with TRBD1 matching over 9 bases. The J segment lost 7 bases and the V segment lost 3 bases, leaving 9 bases of the junction unmatched. Germline-derived CDR1 and CDR2 are SGHNT and YYREEE (reference sequence). The CDR3 sequence is 15 residues long. Here the CDR3 DNA reads TGTGCCAGCAGCTCCTGGGGACAGGGAAGGAATACGCAGTATTTT. The encoded protein is CASSSWGQGRNTQYF.

The V and J genes are TRBV11-3 and TRBJ2-2; 14 bases match TRBD2. V lost 5 bases and J lost 8; bases outside the gene matches: 7. The V gene's germline CDR1 is SGHNT and CDR2 YENEEA. CDR3 size: 16 residues. The CDR3 bases are TGTGCCAGCAGCGACGGACTAGCGGGAGGCGGGGGGGAGCTGTTTTTT. Translated, it gives CASSDGLAGGGGELFF. The full variable domain, in which reference TRBV11-3 and TRBJ2-2 provide the parts outside the CDR3, is EAGVVQSPRYKIIEKKQPVAFWCNPISGHNTLYWYLQNLGQGPELLIRYENEEAVDDSQLPKDRFSAERLKGVDSTLKIQPAELGDSAVYLCASSDGLAGGGGELFFGEGSRLTVL.

The J gene is TRBJ2-7, the V gene TRBV27, with D unclear. CDR3 length: 14 amino acids. Trimming stripped 6 bases from V and 0 bases from J, with 12 bases between. CDR1 is MNHEY and CDR2 is SMNVEV in the germline V gene (reference sequence). The CDR3 here is CASRQSISSYEQYF. DNA for the CDR3: TGTGCCAGCAGACAGTCTATTAGCTCCTACGAGCAGTACTTC.

This chain links TRBV5-4 with TRBJ2-5; D is unclear. CDR3 length equals 11 residues. Germline V gives CDR1 SGHNT, CDR2 YYREEE (reference sequence). V was clipped by 2 bases and J by 11 bases, with 10 bases between them. The CDR3 region is CASSFQDQQYF. Here the CDR3 DNA reads TGTGCCAGCAGCTTTCAGGATCAGCAGTACTTC.

This clone was seen a handful of times. The rearrangement joins TRBV4-2 to TRBJ1-1; possible D gene TRBD1, 6 bases. The V gene lost 0 bases and the J gene lost 6 bases, with 14 bases spanning the gap. The CDR3 has 15 amino acids. Germline-derived CDR1 and CDR2 are LGHNA and YNFKEQ. CDR3 protein: CASSQEPGQSAEAFF. CDR3 nucleotide sequence: TGTGCCAGCAGCCAAGAACCGGGACAAAGCGCTGAAGCTTTCTTT.

The table lists this clone with a count of one. This chain connects TRBV6-5 to TRBJ2-3; D is undetermined. The CDR3 extends over 13 amino acids. In germline, CDR1 is MNHEY, CDR2 SVGAGI. V dropped 10 bases and J dropped 0 bases, with 11 bases sitting between them. The CDR3 sequence: CATSRRSTDTQYF. In nucleotides, the CDR3 is TGTGCCACCTCAAGAAGGAGCACAGATACGCAGTATTTT.

CDR3 loop: CASSVPGNEKLFF. The CDR3 coding sequence is TGTGCCAGTAGTGTCCCGGGTAATGAAAAACTGTTTTTT. The J gene is TRBJ1-4, the V gene TRBV19; D uncertain. V was trimmed by 5 bases and J by 4 bases, leaving 8 bases between them. The CDR3 has 13 amino acids. Germline V CDR1 and CDR2: LNHDA, SQIVND (reference sequence).

V usage is TRBV5-4 and J usage is TRBJ2-7; 9 bases map to TRBD2. Germline V gene data show CDR1 as SGHNT and CDR2 as YYREEE (reference sequence). V was pared by 1 base and J by 7 bases, with 3 bases of the junction left unmatched. The CDR3 sequence is 13 residues long. In DNA form, the CDR3 reads TGTGCCAGCAGCTTGTGGGCGGGGGGGGAGCAGTACGTC. This sequence encodes CASSLWAGGEQYV.

V and J are TRBV19 and TRBJ2-2; the D call may be TRBD1 or TRBD2 (6 bases each). Germline CDR1 is LNHDA and CDR2 is SQIVND (reference sequence). This CDR3 has 16 residues. Trimming took off 1 base at V and 1 base at J, with 10 bases between the two ends. The CDR3 nucleotides read TGTGCCAGTAGTATAGGCGGGACATTGAACACCGGGGAGCTGTTTTTT. Translated: CASSIGGTLNTGELFF.

This chain links TRBV9 with TRBJ2-7, with a tentative D call TRBD2 (5 bases). V shed 4 bases and J shed 5 bases, with 22 bases lying between them. The CDR3 has 16 amino acids. Germline assignment: CDR1 SGDLS and CDR2 YYNGEE. CDR3 in DNA: TGTGCCAGCAGCCCCGGCGCGTGGACTTCTCACGACGAGCAGTACTTC. Encoded protein: CASSPGAWTSHDEQYF.

The gene calls are TRBV14 and TRBJ2-1; possibly TRBD2 for D (5 bases). V was clipped by 1 base and J by 3 bases, with 13 bases between them. Germline values: CDR1 SGHDN, CDR2 FVKESK. The CDR3 sequence is 16 residues long. In DNA, the CDR3 is TGTGCCAGCAGCCAAGTCAAGGGAGAGGGCTACAATGAGCAGTTCTTC. Its protein is CASSQVKGEGYNEQFF.

The V gene is TRBV18, the J gene TRBJ2-3, with 9 bases that match TRBD1. The junction had 11 bases not matched to a gene; V was cut back by 3 bases and J by 4 bases. The CDR3 has 17 residues. CDR1 and CDR2 (germline): KGHSH, LQKENI. This CDR3 reads CASSPPPGQGRADTQYF. In DNA, the CDR3 is TGTGCCAGCTCACCGCCCCCGGGACAGGGCCGCGCAGATACGCAGTATTTT.

This rearrangement joins TRBV4-1 to TRBJ2-1, with TRBD1 matching over 8 bases. Germline lookup yields CDR1 MGHRA and CDR2 YSYEKL. This CDR3 spans 19 amino acids. The J segment lost 4 bases and the V segment lost 0 bases, leaving 14 bases of the junction unmatched. CDR3 nucleotides: TGCGCCAGCAGCCAAGAGGCGGGTTCACGGGACAGGATATACAATGAGCAGTTCTTC. It codes for CASSQEAGSRDRIYNEQFF.

The chain combines TRBV4-3 with TRBJ2-3; D is possibly TRBD1 or TRBD2 (5 bases each). CDR1 and CDR2 from the germline V gene are LGHNA and YSLEER. Deletions cut 1 base from V and 3 bases from J, with 20 bases between. The CDR3 is made up of 18 amino acids. The CDR3 sequence is CASSQGGGTSFSTDTQYF. The CDR3, as DNA: TGCGCCAGCAGCCAAGGGGGCGGTACTAGTTTCTCGACAGATACGCAGTATTTT.

Concerning this clone itself: The sample has other DNA sequences that encode this CDR3 too. The chain uses TRBV30 and TRBJ2-2, with no clear D. With 7 bases removed from V and 4 bases from J, the gap between germline ends came to 16 bases. This CDR3 is built from 14 residues. The germline V gene encodes CDR1 GTSNPN and CDR2 SVGIG (reference sequence). CDR3 residues: CAFLAGRTTGELFF. The CDR3 nucleotides are TGTGCCTTCCTTGCCGGCAGGACCACCGGGGAGCTGTTTTTT.

The chain has TRBV7-9 and TRBJ1-2; maybe TRBD1 (6 bases). CDR3 length: 14 residues. In germline, CDR1 is SEHNR, CDR2 FQNEAQ (reference sequence). V shed 8 bases and J shed 8 bases, with 21 bases lying between them. The CDR3 protein is CASLDGRGARGYTF. The CDR3 DNA reads TGTGCCAGCCTCGATGGACGGGGGGCGCGAGGCTACACCTTC.

This sequence joins TRBV11-2 and TRBJ1-2; 11 bases align to TRBD1. V shed 4 bases, J shed 5 bases, and the junction held 6 bases outside the gene matches. Germline-derived CDR1 and CDR2 are SGHAT and FQNNGV. The CDR3 is 15 amino acids. CDR3 sequence: CASSSGQGVGYGYTF. CDR3 nucleotide sequence: TGTGCCAGCAGCTCGGGACAGGGGGTAGGGTATGGCTACACCTTC.

V is TRBV11-2 and J is TRBJ2-7, with 7 bases matching TRBD2. J lost 5 bases, V lost 3 bases, and 13 bases had no gene match. This CDR3 has 16 residues. Germline-derived CDR1 and CDR2 are SGHAT and FQNNGV. The CDR3 sequence: CASSLLTSAGFDEQYF. The CDR3 bases are TGTGCCAGCAGCTTGCTAACTAGCGCGGGTTTCGACGAGCAGTACTTC.

The chain couples TRBV5-1 to TRBJ2-3; TRBD2 matches 11 bases. V lost 0 bases to trimming and J lost 2 bases; unmatched junction nucleotides: 5. The germline V gene encodes CDR1 SGHRS and CDR2 YFSETQ. The CDR3 spans 17 residues. CDR3 amino acids: CASSLATLAGVTDTQYF. In DNA form, the CDR3 reads TGCGCCAGCAGCTTGGCCACACTAGCGGGAGTCACAGATACGCAGTATTTT.

The chain couples TRBV7-2 to TRBJ1-6; D call uncertain. V was shortened by 1 base and J by 0 bases, with 4 bases between the two germline ends. The CDR3 runs to 15 residues. The germline V gene has CDR1 SGHTA and CDR2 FQGNSA. In DNA, the CDR3 is TGTGCCAGCAGCTTAGATGTCTCCTATAATTCACCCCTCCACTTT. Translated: CASSLDVSYNSPLHF.

The gene calls are TRBV6-1 and TRBJ1-5; 7 bases line up with TRBD1. The CDR3 runs to 15 residues. The V segment lost 2 bases and the J segment 7 bases; nucleotides outside the gene matches: 8. Germline lookup yields CDR1 MNHNS and CDR2 SASEGT. DNA of the CDR3: TGTGCCAGCAGTGAATTAGGGCCAGGGGGACAGCCCCAGCATTTT. Amino acids: CASSELGPGGQPQHF.

The chain links TRBV6-5 to TRBJ2-7; TRBD1 matches 10 bases. The germline V gene encodes CDR1 MNHEY and CDR2 SVGAGI. The CDR3 is 15 residues long. After removal of 6 bases from V and 2 bases from J, the junction contained 7 bases not matched to a gene. This chain's CDR3 is CASSIGTGEAYEQYF. CDR3 DNA sequence: TGTGCCAGCAGCATAGGGACAGGGGAGGCCTACGAGCAGTACTTC.

The chain joins TRBV28 to TRBJ1-6; 8 bases are a match to TRBD1. The CDR3 totals 15 residues. V lost 5 bases and J lost 10; bases outside the gene matches: 10. CDR1 is MDHEN, CDR2 SYDVKM, per germline. The CDR3 here is CASSIPSGGGSPLHF. The CDR3 DNA follows: TGTGCCAGCAGTATACCATCAGGGGGCGGCTCACCCCTCCACTTT.